The source of this T cell receptor (beta chain) is a study of shared T cell receptors in the human thymus (dated by TCRdb to the early 2020s). For context, the study as a whole: The study examined how self-reactive, shared T-cell receptor alpha chains are generated in the human thymus.

The receptor library was made with the immunoSEQ multiplex PCR assay. TCRdb stores this immuneACCESS table with in-frame sequences only. Part of the clones is absent; in the studies checked, under half of the shortfall reflects unresolved V genes, and no reason is known for the rest. This sample holds some 640,000 clones; more than 75% were observed only once. The ten largest make up more than 0.009% of the sample. The CDR3, cysteine through phenylalanine, is 15 amino acids long. Of the read, only the CDR3 DNA is kept; its 45 bases are in frame from base 1. The germline V gene gives CDR1 as MDHEN and CDR2 as SYDVKM. Trimming at the junction amounts to 4 bases on V and 1 base on J, and the germline ends lie 10 bases apart. Only a few counts were recorded for this clone. Its specific antigen is unknown. One base away there is no much larger clone; base qualities are not given. The sample was also reused in another study, on human thymus T cells. Drawing on the second study: Donors were immunologically healthy infants undergoing open corrective cardiac surgery for congenital heart defects in Finland. The thymus tissue came from surgical resects taken out during corrective cardiac surgery. Biased V and J gene segment usage appeared to be present in both thymic and peripheral blood repertoires. Highly overlapping thymic TCR repertoires among unrelated individuals were reported in the related research. The study described the TCR alpha and beta repertoires in about eight infant thymus samples and four matching peripheral blood samples. Donor ages ranging from 7 to 244 days were recorded, and five to seven male and a couple of female infants were included in the cohort. Thymocytes were freed from the tissue by mechanical means and kept at -70 degrees C as pellets of roughly 9-30 million cells. A QIAsymphony instrument was used to extract genomic DNA from the frozen cell pellets. TCRB and TCRAD loci were amplified from a standardized quantity of quality-controlled genomic DNA using the immunoSEQ multiplex PCR assay. The amplicons spanned the V(D)J region and were long enough to cover the CDR3 and allow V and J genes to be identified. The amplicons were sequenced on an Illumina platform via the commercial immunoSEQ service. Primer bias and sequencing errors were corrected as previously described, and TCRAD and TCRB definitions were based on the IMGT database. Analysis of the repertoires was done with immunoSEQ Analyzer 3.0 and VDJTools and included basic statistics, V/J segment usage, diversity estimates, rarefaction and pairwise overlap. Chao1, ChaoE, Efron-Thisted, Shannon and inverse Simpson indices were used to estimate diversity, which was also estimated on datasets down-sampled to the smallest sample. For repertoire overlap, CDR3 nucleotide sequence, V gene and J gene had to match strictly, and clustering was done by Jaccard-based multidimensional scaling. On average, around 810,000 unique TCRB clonotypes were obtained from thymus samples, compared with about 86,000 from blood samples.

The TCR was taken from a boy under two years old with a congenital heart defect. Donor details come from another sample of the same person, matched by shared clones. Sequencing used thymocytes. The chain is assembled from TRBV28 and TRBJ1-4; possibly the D gene is TRBD1, per 6 matching bases. Here the CDR3 is given as CASSCRDKTNEKLFF. The DNA is TGTGCCAGCAGTTGCCGGGACAAAACTAATGAAAAACTGTTTTTT.